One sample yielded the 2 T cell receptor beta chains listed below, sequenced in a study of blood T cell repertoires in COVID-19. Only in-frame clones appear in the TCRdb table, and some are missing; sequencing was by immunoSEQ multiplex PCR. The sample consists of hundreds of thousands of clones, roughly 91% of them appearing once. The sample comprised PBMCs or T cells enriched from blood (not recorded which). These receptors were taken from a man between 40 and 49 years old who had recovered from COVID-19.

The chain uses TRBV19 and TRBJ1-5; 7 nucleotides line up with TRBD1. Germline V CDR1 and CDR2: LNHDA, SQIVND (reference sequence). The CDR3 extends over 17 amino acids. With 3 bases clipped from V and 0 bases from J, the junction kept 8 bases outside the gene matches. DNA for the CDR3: TGTGCCAGTAGTATCACCTTCGACAGGGCTAGCAATCAGCCCCAGCATTTT. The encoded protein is CASSITFDRASNQPQHF.

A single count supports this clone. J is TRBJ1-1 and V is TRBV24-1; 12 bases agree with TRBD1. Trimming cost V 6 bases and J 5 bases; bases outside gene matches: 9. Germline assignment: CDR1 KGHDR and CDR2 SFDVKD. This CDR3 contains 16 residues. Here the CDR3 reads CATSPGQGAHETEAFF. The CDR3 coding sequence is TGTGCCACCAGTCCGGGACAGGGGGCGCACGAAACTGAAGCTTTCTTT.